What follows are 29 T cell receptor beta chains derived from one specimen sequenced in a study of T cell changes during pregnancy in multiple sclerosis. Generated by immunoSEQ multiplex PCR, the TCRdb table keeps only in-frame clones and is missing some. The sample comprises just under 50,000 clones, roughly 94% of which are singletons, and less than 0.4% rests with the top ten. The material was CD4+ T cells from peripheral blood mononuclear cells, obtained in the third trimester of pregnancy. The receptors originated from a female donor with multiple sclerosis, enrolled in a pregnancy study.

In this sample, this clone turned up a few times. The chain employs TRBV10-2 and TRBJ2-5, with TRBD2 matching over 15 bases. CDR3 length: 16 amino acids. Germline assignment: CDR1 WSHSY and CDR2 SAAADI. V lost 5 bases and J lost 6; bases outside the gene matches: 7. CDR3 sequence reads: CASSSGLAGGRKTQYF. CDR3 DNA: TGCGCCAGCAGTTCCGGACTAGCGGGAGGGAGGAAGACCCAGTACTTC.

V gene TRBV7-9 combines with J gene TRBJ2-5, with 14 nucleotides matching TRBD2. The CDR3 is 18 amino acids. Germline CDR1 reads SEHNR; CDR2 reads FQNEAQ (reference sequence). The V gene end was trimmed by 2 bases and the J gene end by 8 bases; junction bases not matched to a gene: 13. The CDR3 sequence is CASSLRATGTSGRETQYF. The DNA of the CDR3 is TGTGCCAGCAGCTTAAGGGCAACCGGGACTAGCGGGAGAGAAACCCAGTACTTC.

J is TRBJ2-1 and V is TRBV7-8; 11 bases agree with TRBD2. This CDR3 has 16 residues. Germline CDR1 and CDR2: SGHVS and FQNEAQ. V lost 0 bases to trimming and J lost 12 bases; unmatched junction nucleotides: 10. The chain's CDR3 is CASSLARLAGGKAQFF. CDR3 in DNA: TGTGCCAGCAGCTTAGCGCGGCTAGCGGGGGGCAAGGCGCAGTTCTTC.

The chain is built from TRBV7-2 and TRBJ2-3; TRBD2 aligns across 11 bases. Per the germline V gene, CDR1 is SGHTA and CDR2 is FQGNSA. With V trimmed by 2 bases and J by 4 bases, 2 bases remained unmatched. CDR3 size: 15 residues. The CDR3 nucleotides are TGTGCCAGCAGCTTACTTAGCGGGGGGGCAGATACGCAGTATTTT. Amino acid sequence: CASSLLSGGADTQYF.

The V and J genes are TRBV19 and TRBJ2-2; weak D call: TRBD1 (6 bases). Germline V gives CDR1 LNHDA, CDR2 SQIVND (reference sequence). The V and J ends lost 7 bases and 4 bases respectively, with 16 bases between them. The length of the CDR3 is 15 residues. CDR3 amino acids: CASKIRGDFTGELFF. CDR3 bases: TGTGCCAGTAAGATCAGGGGCGATTTCACCGGGGAGCTGTTTTTT. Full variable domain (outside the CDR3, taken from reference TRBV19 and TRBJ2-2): DGGITQSPKYLFRKEGQNVTLSCEQNLNHDAMYWYRQDPGQGLRLIYYSQIVNDFQKGDIAEGYSVSREKKESFPLTVTSAQKNPTAFYLCASKIRGDFTGELFFGEGSRLTVL.

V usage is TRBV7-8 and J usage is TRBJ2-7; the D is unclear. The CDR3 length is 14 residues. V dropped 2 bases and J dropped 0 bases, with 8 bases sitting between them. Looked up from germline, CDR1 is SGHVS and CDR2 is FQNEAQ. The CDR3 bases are TGTGCCAGCAGCTTAAGCCTTAGCTCCTACGAGCAGTACTTC. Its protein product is CASSLSLSSYEQYF.

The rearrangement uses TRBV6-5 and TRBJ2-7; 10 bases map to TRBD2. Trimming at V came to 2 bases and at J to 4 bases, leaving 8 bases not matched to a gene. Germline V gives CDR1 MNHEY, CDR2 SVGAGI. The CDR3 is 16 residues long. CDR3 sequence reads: CASSYKQLAGLYEQYF. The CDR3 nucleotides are TGTGCCAGCAGTTACAAGCAACTAGCGGGGTTGTACGAGCAGTACTTC.

CDR3 DNA sequence: TGTGCCAGCATGGAGACCCGGTACACACTTAAAGCCAAAAACATTCAGTACTTC. It encodes CASMETRYTLKAKNIQYF. This rearrangement joins TRBV28 to TRBJ2-4, with no clear D. The CDR3 spans 18 residues. Germline loops: CDR1 MDHEN, CDR2 SYDVKM. V was shortened by 7 bases and J by 0 bases, with 22 bases between the two germline ends.

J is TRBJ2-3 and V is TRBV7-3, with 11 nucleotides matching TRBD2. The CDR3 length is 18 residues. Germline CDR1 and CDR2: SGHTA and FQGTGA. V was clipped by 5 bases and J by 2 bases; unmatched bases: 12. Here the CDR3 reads CASSLRGRTSGFTDTQYF. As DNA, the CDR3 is TGTGCCAGCAGCCTGCGCGGCCGGACTAGCGGGTTCACAGATACGCAGTATTTT.

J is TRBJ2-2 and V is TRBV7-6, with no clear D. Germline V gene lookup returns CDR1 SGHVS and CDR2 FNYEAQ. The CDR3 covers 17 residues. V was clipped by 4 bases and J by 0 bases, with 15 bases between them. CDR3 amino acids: CASSSPGRVPNTGELFF. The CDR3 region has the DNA TGTGCCAGCAGCTCCCCTGGTCGGGTTCCGAACACCGGGGAGCTGTTTTTT.

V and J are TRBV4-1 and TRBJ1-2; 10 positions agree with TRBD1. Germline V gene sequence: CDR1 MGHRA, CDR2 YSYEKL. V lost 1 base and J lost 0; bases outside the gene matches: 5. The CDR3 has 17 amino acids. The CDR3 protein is CASSQGDRGFSNYGYTF. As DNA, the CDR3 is TGCGCCAGCAGCCAAGGGGACAGGGGATTCTCTAACTATGGCTACACCTTC.

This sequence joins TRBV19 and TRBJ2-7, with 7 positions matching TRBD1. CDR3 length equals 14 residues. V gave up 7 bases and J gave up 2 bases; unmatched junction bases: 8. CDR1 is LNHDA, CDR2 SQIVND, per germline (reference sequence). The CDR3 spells CASTTTGHPYEQYF. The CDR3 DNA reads TGTGCCAGTACCACGACAGGGCACCCCTACGAGCAGTACTTC.

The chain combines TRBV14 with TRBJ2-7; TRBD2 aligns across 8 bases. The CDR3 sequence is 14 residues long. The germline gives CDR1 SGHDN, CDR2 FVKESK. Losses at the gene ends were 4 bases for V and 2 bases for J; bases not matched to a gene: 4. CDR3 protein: CASSLAGPTYEQYF. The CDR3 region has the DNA TGTGCCAGCAGCCTAGCGGGGCCGACCTACGAGCAGTACTTC. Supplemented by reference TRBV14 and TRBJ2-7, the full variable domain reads EAGVTQFPSHSVIEKGQTVTLRCDPISGHDNLYWYRRVMGKEIKFLLHFVKESKQDESGMPNNRFLAERTGGTYSTLKVQPAELEDSGVYFCASSLAGPTYEQYFGPGTRLTVT.

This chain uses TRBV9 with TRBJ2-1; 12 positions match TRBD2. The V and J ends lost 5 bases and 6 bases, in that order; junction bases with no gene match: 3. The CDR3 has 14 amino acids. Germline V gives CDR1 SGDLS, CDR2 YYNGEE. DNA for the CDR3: TGTGCCAGCAGGACTAGCGGGAGCTCCAATGAGCAGTTCTTC. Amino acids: CASRTSGSSNEQFF.

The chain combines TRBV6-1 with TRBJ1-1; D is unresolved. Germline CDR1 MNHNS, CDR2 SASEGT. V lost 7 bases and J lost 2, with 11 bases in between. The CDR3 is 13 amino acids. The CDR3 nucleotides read TGTGCCAGCAACTCCGGGGTAAACACTGAAGCTTTCTTT. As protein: CASNSGVNTEAFF.

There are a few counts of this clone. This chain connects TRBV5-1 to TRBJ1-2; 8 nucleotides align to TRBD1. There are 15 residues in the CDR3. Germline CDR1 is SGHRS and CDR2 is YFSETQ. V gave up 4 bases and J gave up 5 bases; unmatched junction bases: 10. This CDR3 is CASSASDRERYGYTF. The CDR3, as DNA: TGCGCCAGCAGCGCATCGGACAGGGAACGGTATGGCTACACCTTC.

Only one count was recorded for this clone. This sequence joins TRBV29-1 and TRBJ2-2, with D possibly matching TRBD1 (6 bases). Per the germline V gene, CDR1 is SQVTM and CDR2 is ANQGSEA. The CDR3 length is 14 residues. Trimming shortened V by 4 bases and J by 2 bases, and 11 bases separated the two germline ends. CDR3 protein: CSVVRGINTGELFF. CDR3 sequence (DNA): TGCAGCGTTGTCAGGGGAATTAACACCGGGGAGCTGTTTTTT.

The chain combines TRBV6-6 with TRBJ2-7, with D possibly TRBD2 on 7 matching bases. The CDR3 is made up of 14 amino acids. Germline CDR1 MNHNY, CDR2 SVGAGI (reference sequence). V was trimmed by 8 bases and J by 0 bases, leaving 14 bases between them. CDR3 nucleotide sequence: TGTGCCAGCGACCTCGGGGGGCCCTCCTACGAGCAGTACTTC. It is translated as CASDLGGPSYEQYF.

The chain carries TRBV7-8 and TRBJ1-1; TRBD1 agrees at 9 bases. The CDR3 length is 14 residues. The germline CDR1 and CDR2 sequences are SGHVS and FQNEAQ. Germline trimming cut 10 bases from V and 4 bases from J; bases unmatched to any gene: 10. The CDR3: CATTTGGRGTEAFF. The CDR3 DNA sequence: TGTGCCACCACGACAGGGGGAAGGGGCACTGAAGCTTTCTTT.

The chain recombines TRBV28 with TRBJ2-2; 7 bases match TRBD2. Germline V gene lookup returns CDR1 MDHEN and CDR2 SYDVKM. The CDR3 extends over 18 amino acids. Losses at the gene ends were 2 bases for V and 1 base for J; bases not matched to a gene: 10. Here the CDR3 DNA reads TGTGCCAGCAGTTTACCCGCCTATAGCGGGCGGAACACCGGGGAGCTGTTTTTT. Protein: CASSLPAYSGRNTGELFF. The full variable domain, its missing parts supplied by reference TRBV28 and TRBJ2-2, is DVKVTQSSRYLVKRTGEKVFLECVQDMDHENMFWYRQDPGLGLRLIYFSYDVKMKEKGDIPEGYSVSREKKERFSLILESASTNQTSMYLCASSLPAYSGRNTGELFFGEGSRLTVL.

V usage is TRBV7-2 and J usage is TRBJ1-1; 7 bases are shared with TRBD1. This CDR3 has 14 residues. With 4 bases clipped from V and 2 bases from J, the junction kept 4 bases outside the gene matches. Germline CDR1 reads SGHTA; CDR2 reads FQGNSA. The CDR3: CASSYRGANTEAFF. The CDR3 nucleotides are TGTGCCAGCAGCTACAGGGGTGCAAACACTGAAGCTTTCTTT.

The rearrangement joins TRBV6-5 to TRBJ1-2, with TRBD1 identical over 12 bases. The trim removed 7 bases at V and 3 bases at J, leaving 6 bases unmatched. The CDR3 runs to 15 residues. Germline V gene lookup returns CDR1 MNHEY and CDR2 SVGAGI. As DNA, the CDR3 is TGTGCCAGCACGCGGGACAGGGGGCTTGACTATGGCTACACCTTC. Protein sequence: CASTRDRGLDYGYTF.

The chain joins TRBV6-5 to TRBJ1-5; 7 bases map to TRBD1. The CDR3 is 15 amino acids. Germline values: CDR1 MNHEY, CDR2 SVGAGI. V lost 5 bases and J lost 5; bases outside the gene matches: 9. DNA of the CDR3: TGTGCCAGCAGTCCCTCCCGAGGGGGCGATCAGCCCCAGCATTTT. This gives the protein CASSPSRGGDQPQHF.

Here the CDR3 reads CASSSGGSNEQFF. The DNA for the CDR3 is TGTGCCAGCAGCTCCGGGGGGTCCAATGAGCAGTTCTTC. The chain uses TRBV11-3 and TRBJ2-1; 7 bases are shared with TRBD2. J was trimmed by 6 bases and V by 4 bases; bases with no gene match: 3. The CDR3 extends over 13 amino acids. Germline assignment: CDR1 SGHNT and CDR2 YENEEA.

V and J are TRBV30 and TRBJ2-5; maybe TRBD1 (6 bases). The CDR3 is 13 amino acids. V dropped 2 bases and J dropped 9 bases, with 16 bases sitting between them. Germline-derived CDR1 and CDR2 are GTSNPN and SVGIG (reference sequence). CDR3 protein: CAWSQGTQKAQYF. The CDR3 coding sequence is TGTGCCTGGAGTCAGGGGACGCAGAAGGCCCAGTACTTC.

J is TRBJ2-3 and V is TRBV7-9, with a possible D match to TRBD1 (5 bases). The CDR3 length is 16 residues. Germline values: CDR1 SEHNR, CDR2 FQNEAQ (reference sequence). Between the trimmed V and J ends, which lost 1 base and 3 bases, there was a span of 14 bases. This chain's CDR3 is CASSLGEGVVTDTQYF. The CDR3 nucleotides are TGTGCCAGCAGCTTAGGAGAAGGGGTGGTGACAGATACGCAGTATTTT.

The CDR3 sequence is CASSRDVSPLHF. The CDR3 DNA is TGTGCCAGCAGTCGGGATGTTTCACCCCTCCACTTT. The V gene is TRBV7-9, the J gene TRBJ1-6; D gene uncertain. The CDR3 consists of 12 residues. Trimming left V 6 bases short and J 9 bases short, with 9 bases between. CDR1 is SEHNR, CDR2 FQNEAQ, per germline (reference sequence).

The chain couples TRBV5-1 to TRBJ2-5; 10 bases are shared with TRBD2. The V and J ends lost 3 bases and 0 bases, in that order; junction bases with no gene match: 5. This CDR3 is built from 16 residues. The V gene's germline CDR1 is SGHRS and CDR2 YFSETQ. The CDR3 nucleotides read TGCGCCAGCAGCTCCGGGACTAGCGAGAACCAAGAGACCCAGTACTTC. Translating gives CASSSGTSENQETQYF. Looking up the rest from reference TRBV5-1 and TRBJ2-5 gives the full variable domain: KAGVTQTPRYLIKTRGQQVTLSCSPISGHRSVSWYQQTPGQGLQFLFEYFSETQRNKGNFPGRFSGRQFSNSRSEMNVSTLELGDSALYLCASSSGTSENQETQYFGPGTRLLVL.

The CDR3 DNA follows: TGCAGCGTTGCGTCAGGGATGAACACTGAAGCTTTCTTT. Its protein product is CSVASGMNTEAFF. The rearrangement links TRBV29-1 to TRBJ1-1; tentatively, D is TRBD1 (5 bases). Germline CDR1 and CDR2: SQVTM and ANQGSEA. V dropped 4 bases and J dropped 0 bases, with 9 bases sitting between them. This CDR3 is 13 amino acids long.